This note documents a single TCR beta chain sequence. These data come from a study of blood T cell repertoires in COVID-19. Profiling relied on immunoSEQ multiplex PCR, and the TCRdb table lists in-frame clones only, not all of them. Of roughly 72,000 clones in the sample, approximately 88% were seen once. The V gene lost 0 bases and the J gene lost 4 bases, with 17 bases spanning the gap. The germline CDR1 and CDR2 sequences are SGDLS and YYNGEE. CDR3 length: 17 residues. Sequencing was carried out using peripheral blood. The J gene is TRBJ1-5, the V gene TRBV9; no definite D call. This TCR was sampled from a human donor in a cohort sampled during active COVID-19. CDR3 protein: CASSVDQGRRGNQPQHF. The CDR3 DNA is TGTGCCAGCAGCGTAGATCAAGGGCGGAGAGGGAATCAGCCCCAGCATTTT.